One sample yielded the 9 T cell receptor beta chains listed below, sequenced in a study of T cell responses to AZD1222 COVID-19 vaccine (dated by TCRdb to the early 2020s). The sample's time point label, in plain terms: baseline before first vaccination. To prepare the library, the immunoSEQ multiplex PCR assay was applied. Entries here come from immuneACCESS through TCRdb and include only in-frame sequences with V and J called. Some clones fail to appear in such tables; in the studies checked, an unresolved V gene covers under half of the shortfall, and the cause of the remainder is unknown. The sample table lists approximately 150,000 clones, around nine tenths of them with a count of one. The ten biggest clones cover less than 3% of the sample. This specimen consisted of peripheral blood, obtained on day 0 of AZD1222 vaccination. The receptor source for this set is an adult in good health.

The table lists this clone with a count of one. This rearrangement joins TRBV5-4 to TRBJ2-7; 10 bases align to TRBD2. This CDR3 contains 14 residues. Trimming at V came to 3 bases and at J to 5 bases, leaving 5 bases not matched to a gene. Germline lookup yields CDR1 SGHNT and CDR2 YYREEE (reference sequence). Written as DNA, the CDR3 is TGTGCCAGCAGCTCCCCTAGCGGGAGCGACGAGCAGTACTTC. Protein sequence: CASSSPSGSDEQYF.

The V and J genes are TRBV25-1 and TRBJ2-1; no firm D call. With 6 bases removed from V and 5 bases from J, the gap between germline ends came to 14 bases. The CDR3 has 14 amino acids. The germline gives CDR1 MGHDK, CDR2 SYGVNS. The CDR3 region is CASSPNGPHNEQFF. Written as DNA, the CDR3 is TGTGCCAGCAGCCCAAACGGGCCCCACAATGAGCAGTTCTTC.

This chain connects TRBV3-1 (or the pseudogene TRBV3-2) to TRBJ1-2; D possibly corresponds to TRBD1 (6 bases). The CDR3 spans 14 residues. Looked up from germline, CDR1 is LGHDT and CDR2 is YNNKEL (reference sequence). Deletions cut 6 bases from V and 1 base from J, with 12 bases between. The CDR3 nucleotides are TGTGCCAGCAGTCCAGGGGCAGTTAACTATGGCTACACCTTC. Translation: CASSPGAVNYGYTF.

This chain uses TRBV9 with TRBJ2-7; 8 nucleotides agree with TRBD1. CDR1 SGDLS and CDR2 YYNGEE come from the germline V gene. This CDR3 contains 15 residues. With 6 bases clipped from V and 2 bases from J, the junction kept 10 bases outside the gene matches. The CDR3 coding sequence is TGTGCCAGCACTCCGGACAGGGAAGATCCCTACGAGCAGTACTTC. Translation gives CASTPDREDPYEQYF.

The chain recombines TRBV6-2 or TRBV6-3 with TRBJ2-5; tentatively, D is TRBD1 (6 bases). The V and J ends lost 5 bases and 7 bases respectively, with 17 bases between them. From germline, CDR1 is MNHEY and CDR2 SVGEGT. The CDR3 totals 14 residues. CDR3 DNA: TGTGCCAGCAGTGTACCGGGACAATCTGGGACCCAGTACTTC. The encoded protein is CASSVPGQSGTQYF.

The chain couples TRBV5-4 to TRBJ1-1; D is ambiguous. The germline V gene encodes CDR1 SGHNT and CDR2 YYREEE (reference sequence). Trimming cost V 0 bases and J 0 bases, with 9 bases left between them. The length of the CDR3 is 15 residues. The CDR3 sequence is CASSLGTSLNTEAFF. CDR3 DNA sequence: TGTGCCAGCAGCTTGGGCACTTCGTTGAACACTGAAGCTTTCTTT.

This clone was observed a single time. The chain recombines TRBV5-1 with TRBJ2-1, with 11 bases lining up with TRBD2. The trim removed 1 base at V and 4 bases at J, leaving 1 base unmatched. The germline gives CDR1 SGHRS, CDR2 YFSETQ. This CDR3 has 15 amino acids. The CDR3 sequence: CASSLRTSGYNEQFF. The CDR3 DNA is TGCGCCAGCAGCTTGAGGACTAGCGGGTACAATGAGCAGTTCTTC.

This chain connects TRBV14 to TRBJ2-3; D not certain. The CDR3 has 17 residues. The V gene lost 0 bases and the J gene lost 3 bases, with 16 bases spanning the gap. CDR1 and CDR2 from the germline V gene are SGHDN and FVKESK. In nucleotides, the CDR3 is TGTGCCAGCAGCCAAGATATTGTTAGCTGGCGAACAGATACGCAGTATTTT. Its translation is CASSQDIVSWRTDTQYF.

This clone was seen a few times. This chain joins TRBV10-3 and TRBJ1-1, with D perhaps TRBD1 (5 bases). With 2 bases removed from V and 2 bases from J, the gap between germline ends came to 9 bases. From germline, CDR1 is ENHRY and CDR2 SYGVKD. The CDR3 extends over 14 amino acids. Written as DNA, the CDR3 is TGTGCCATCAGTGAGCCACAGGTAAACACTGAAGCTTTCTTT. Translating it yields CAISEPQVNTEAFF.